Each of the 15 T cell receptor beta chains below was sequenced from the same sample in a study of molecular identifiers for immune sequencing clone quantification. Via MiXCR, TCRdb re-called the PCR reads, giving one row per CDR3 protein. The sample lists approximately 550,000 distinct CDR3 sequences; roughly 25% were seen once. The sequencing input was naive CD8+ T cells from blood, with Jurkat cell RNA spiked in. As for subset: FACS-sorted CD8+CD4-CCR7+CD45RA+ naive T cells. Receptors were obtained from a human donor in good health. Some libraries in this study had Jurkat cell RNA spiked in.

In the case of this clonotype: A much larger clone is a single base away; this may be a read error. The V and J genes are TRBV28 and TRBJ1-1; perhaps TRBD1 as D (5 bases). The CDR3 contains 13 residues. The germline V gene has CDR1 MDHEN and CDR2 SYDVKM. The CDR3, as DNA: TGTGCCAGCAGTATTTTAGGGACGACTGGAGCTTTCTTT. It yields the protein CASSILGTTGAFF.

This clonotype was seen more than once but under ten times. The rearrangement links TRBV7-9 to TRBJ2-7; the D is unclear. CDR3 length equals 10 residues. The ends were cut back, 8 bases at V and 5 bases at J, with 7 bases in the middle. Per germline, CDR1 SEHNR and CDR2 FQNEAQ (reference sequence). CDR3 residues: CASGRNEQYF. CDR3 bases: TGTGCCAGCGGGCGTAACGAGCAGTACTTC.

There are many counts of this clonotype. The chain links TRBV5-1 to TRBJ2-7, with D maybe TRBD2 (5 bases). Germline V gene data show CDR1 as SGHRS and CDR2 as YFSETQ. Trimming removed 1 base from V and 0 bases from J, with 8 bases in between. The CDR3 spans 14 residues. The CDR3 sequence is CASSLQRTSYEQYF. CDR3 bases: TGCGCCAGCAGCTTGCAGCGGACCTCCTACGAGCAGTACTTC.

The table lists this clonotype with many counts. This rearrangement joins TRBV13 to TRBJ2-3, with unresolved D. Trimming took 5 bases from V and 2 from J, leaving 20 bases between them. Germline V gene sequence: CDR1 PRHDT, CDR2 FYEKMQ (reference sequence). The CDR3 totals 17 residues. CDR3 sequence reads: CASSPRLWVALTDTQYF. The DNA for the CDR3 is TGTGCCAGCAGCCCGAGGTTGTGGGTAGCACTCACAGATACGCAGTATTTT.

This clonotype was seen only a few times. The chain recombines TRBV20-1 with TRBJ2-2; D is unresolved. Trimming took 5 bases from V and 0 from J, leaving 7 bases between them. Per the germline V gene, CDR1 is DFQATT and CDR2 is SNEGSKA (reference sequence). The CDR3 is 13 residues long. The CDR3 loop is CSAGYANTGELFF. The CDR3 DNA sequence: TGCAGTGCTGGGTATGCGAACACCGGGGAGCTGTTTTTT.

This sequence joins TRBV6-2 or TRBV6-3 and TRBJ2-5, with D possibly TRBD1 on 5 matching bases. Germline V gives CDR1 MNHEY, CDR2 SVGEGT. Trimming pared 6 bases from V and 1 base from J, leaving 12 bases between. The CDR3 runs 14 residues. CDR3 coding DNA: TGTGCCAGCAGCCCCGACAGCATCCAAGAGACCCAGTACTTC. The encoded protein is CASSPDSIQETQYF.

V gene TRBV4-1 combines with J gene TRBJ1-2, with no clear D. With 5 bases removed from V and 8 bases from J, the gap between germline ends came to 15 bases. Germline CDR1 is MGHRA and CDR2 is YSYEKL. This CDR3 region has 13 residues. The CDR3 bases are TGCGCCAGCAGCTCGACTACGTTTGAAGGCTACACCTTC. This sequence encodes CASSSTTFEGYTF.

On this clonotype itself: This sequence may be a read error, since a much larger clone differs from it by one base. V is TRBV6-5 and J is TRBJ2-2; D not resolved. The ends were cut back, 2 bases at V and 5 bases at J, with 6 bases in the middle. The CDR3 consists of 13 residues. The germline gives CDR1 MNHEY, CDR2 SVGAGI. CDR3 coding DNA: TGTGCCAGCAGTTACGGCCAGACCGGGGAGCTGTTTTTT. As protein: CASSYGQTGELFF.

This clonotype was counted a single time. The rearrangement uses TRBV7-6 and TRBJ1-1, with D tentatively TRBD1 (5 bases). Germline V gives CDR1 SGHVS, CDR2 FNYEAQ. The CDR3 has 16 amino acids. V was pared by 1 base and J by 3 bases, with 15 bases between. CDR3 nucleotide sequence: TGTGCCAGCAGCTTAGTGGCCGGGGCCGGGGACACTGAAGCTTTCTTT. It translates to CASSLVAGAGDTEAFF.

This clonotype was recorded at least ten times. The chain has TRBV6-5 and TRBJ2-7; D remains ambiguous. CDR1 is MNHEY, CDR2 SVGAGI, per germline. V was cut by 0 bases and J by 4 bases, with 13 bases left in between. The CDR3 contains 15 residues. CDR3: CASSYSMSASYEQYF. The CDR3 DNA reads TGTGCCAGCAGTTACTCGATGTCCGCGTCTTACGAGCAGTACTTC.

This clonotype showed up just a few times. J is TRBJ2-5 and V is TRBV5-4; possible D gene TRBD2, 6 bases. V lost 4 bases, J lost 10 bases, and 20 bases lay in between. Germline V gene sequence: CDR1 SGHNT, CDR2 YYREEE (reference sequence). This CDR3 spans 14 amino acids. For the CDR3, the DNA is TGTGCCAGCAGCCTGCGGGGCGCCCCCGGGGACCAGTACTTC. Amino acid sequence: CASSLRGAPGDQYF.

This clonotype was recorded a few times. The rearrangement links TRBV30 to TRBJ2-2, with a possible D match to TRBD1 (5 bases). The V end was cut by 8 bases, the J end by 6 bases, with 16 bases between. The CDR3 loop spans 13 amino acids. The germline CDR1 and CDR2 sequences are GTSNPN and SVGIG (reference sequence). This CDR3 reads CAATPTEAGELFF. In nucleotides, the CDR3 is TGTGCCGCCACCCCGACAGAGGCCGGGGAGCTGTTTTTT.

This chain links TRBV27 with TRBJ2-7, with a tentative D call TRBD1 (6 bases). Germline V CDR1 and CDR2: MNHEY, SMNVEV (reference sequence). Trimming stripped 4 bases from V and 6 bases from J, with 13 bases between. This CDR3 contains 13 residues. CDR3 nucleotide sequence: TGTGCCAGCAGTTCCGCACAGGGTTTCGAGCAGTACTTC. It yields the protein CASSSAQGFEQYF.

Worth noting for this clonotype: Possible read error: a much larger clone is one base away. In DNA form, the CDR3 reads TGTGCCAGCAGCCAAGAACTGGGGGCCAGCTATGGCTACACCTTC. Its protein is CASSQELGASYGYTF. The chain combines TRBV14 with TRBJ1-2; perhaps TRBD1 as D (6 bases). CDR3 length equals 15 residues. Trimming took off 0 bases at V and 4 bases at J, with 12 bases between the two ends. Germline-derived CDR1 and CDR2 are SGHDN and FVKESK. The whole variable domain, filled in from reference TRBV14 and TRBJ1-2, reads EAGVTQFPSHSVIEKGQTVTLRCDPISGHDNLYWYRRVMGKEIKFLLHFVKESKQDESGMPNNRFLAERTGGTYSTLKVQPAELEDSGVYFCASSQELGASYGYTFGSGTRLTVV.

This clonotype was picked up many times. CDR3 sequence reads: CASSSLAGAGTDTQYF. CDR3 nucleotide sequence: TGTGCCAGCAGCTCTCTGGCGGGGGCTGGGACAGATACGCAGTATTTT. The chain carries TRBV7-2 and TRBJ2-3; perhaps TRBD2 as D (7 bases). Per germline, CDR1 SGHTA and CDR2 FQGNSA. The V end lost 4 bases, the J end lost 3 bases, and 17 bases lay between the germline ends. This CDR3 spans 16 amino acids. Looking up the rest from reference TRBV7-2 and TRBJ2-3 gives the full variable domain: GAGVSQSPSNKVTEKGKDVELRCDPISGHTALYWYRQSLGQGLEFLIYFQGNSAPDKSGLPSDRFSAERTGGSVSTLTIQRTQQEDSAVYLCASSSLAGAGTDTQYFGPGTRLTVL.